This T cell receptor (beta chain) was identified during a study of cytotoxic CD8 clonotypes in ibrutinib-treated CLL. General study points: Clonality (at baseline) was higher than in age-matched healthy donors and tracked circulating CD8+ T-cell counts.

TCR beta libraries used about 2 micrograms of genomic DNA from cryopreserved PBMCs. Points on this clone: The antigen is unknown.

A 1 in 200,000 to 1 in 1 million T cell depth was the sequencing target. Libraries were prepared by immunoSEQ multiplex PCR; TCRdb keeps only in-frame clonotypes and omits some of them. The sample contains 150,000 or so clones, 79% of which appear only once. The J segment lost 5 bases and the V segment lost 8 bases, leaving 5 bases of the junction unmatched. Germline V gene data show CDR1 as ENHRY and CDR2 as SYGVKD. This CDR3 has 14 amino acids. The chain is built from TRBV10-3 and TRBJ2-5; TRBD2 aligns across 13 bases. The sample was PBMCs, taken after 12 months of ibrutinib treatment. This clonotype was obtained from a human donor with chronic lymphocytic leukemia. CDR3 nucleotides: TGTGCCATCGGACTAGCGGGAGATTTGGAGACCCAGTACTTC. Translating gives CAIGLAGDLETQYF.